The entry below describes one TCR beta chain. The specificity of this receptor is unknown. Base qualities are not at hand, and no much larger clone is one base apart. In the prospective study, participants were 18 to 89 years old, resided in approximately 25 geographic areas of the United States, and were enrolled through a virtual design. Cohort assignment in the prospective study relied on participant-reported clinical history from a screening survey and a study questionnaire. In the prospective study, whole blood, serum and a nasopharyngeal or oropharyngeal swab were collected from each participant by mobile phlebotomists. Additional blood draws and questionnaires over an approximately 2-month period could optionally be provided by prospective study participants. Before DNA extraction, prospective study blood samples were shipped either frozen or at room temperature. The data derive from a study of blood T cell repertoires in COVID-19 (dated by TCRdb to the early 2020s). Background for the entire study: Samples from collaborators originated in the United States, Italy and Spain and spanned both the acute and convalescent phases of COVID-19. A de-identified subject ID, COVID-19 status, age in years and sex were almost always included in the sample metadata. The samples were drawn from the first 160 participants of the ongoing ImmuneRACE study and from 950 to 1,500 subjects provided by 6 global collaborators. The prospective study material was composed of cDNA or gDNA derived from T cells, B-cell-depleted T cells, or PBMCs. The repertoires were made available in a free public database intended to serve as a resource for research on the immune response to SARS-CoV-2. Deeply sampled blood TCRbeta repertoires from subjects exposed to, actively infected with, or recovered from COVID-19 were included in the dataset. Where available, HLA class I and class II types were obtained from metadata supplied by the sample provider rather than from assay-based typing.

TCRbeta CDR3 regions were amplified from genomic DNA by means of the immunoSEQ Assay, a bias-controlled multiplex PCR. Regarding the original processing steps: The number of nucleated cells in each sample was estimated from the amplification of reference gene primers within the assay. To quantify the absolute abundance of each unique TCRbeta CDR3 rearrangement, sequence reads were collapsed and filtered. Productive Simpson clonality was computed per sample as the square root of Simpson's diversity index over productive rearrangements. Sourced from immuneACCESS, this table was stored by TCRdb with only in-frame sequences that have V and J called. A share of the clones is absent; for the studies checked, an unresolved V gene accounts for under half, and the remainder has no known explanation. That table is the source of V, J and clone size, and D and trimming were worked out from the DNA. This sample gives some 250,000 clones in total; about 91% of them show up just once. 1.2% of the sample is held by the ten biggest clonotypes.

At the junction V is shortened by 2 bases and J by 2 bases, with 12 bases in between. From the germline V gene, CDR1 is MGHRA and CDR2 is YSYEKL. Reading from cysteine to phenylalanine, the CDR3 counts 15 amino acids. Only the CDR3 region is kept as DNA, spanning 45 bases read in frame from base 1. On the study overall, not on this receptor specifically: Clinical and demographic metadata were provided uncurated, with the amount varying by source and participant.

This chain joins TRBV4-1 to TRBJ1-2; possibly the D gene is TRBD1, per 6 matching bases. Sequencing was done on a sample of PBMCs or T cells enriched from blood (not recorded which). The origin of this receptor is a human donor in a cohort exposed to, infected with or recovered from COVID-19 (not recorded which). The donor label of this sample is uncertain. The nucleotide sequence is given as TGCGCCAGCAGCCAACCTGACAGGATGAACTATGGCTACACCTTC. It specifies CASSQPDRMNYGYTF.